This paragraph reports one T cell receptor (beta chain). As yet, its antigen is unknown. These data come from a study of cytomegalovirus exposure and HLA in healthy donors. Study as a whole: Early released data comprised some 91 million unique TCRs from HLA-typed donors.

V trimming: 4 bases; J trimming: 8 bases; junction bases outside the gene matches: 29. Germline CDR1 is MGHRA and CDR2 is YSYEKL. The CDR3 loop spans 21 amino acids. The PCR made use of 60 Vbeta and 13 Jbeta primers. TCRdb's table, derived via immunoSEQ multiplex PCR, lists solely in-frame clones and lacks some. The sample holds 70,000 to 95,000 clones, 70% to 90% seen once. Study results and caveats: In vitro checks showed that a few CMV-associated chains really do target CMV antigens. TCR beta V segments were, for the most part, productive about 87% or about 30% of the time in an earlier analysis. A cluster of highly shared sequence variants was likely a sequencing artifact.

The source of this sequence is a woman under 30 in good health and CMV-seropositive. This rearrangement joins TRBV4-1 to TRBJ1-1; 9 nucleotides align to TRBD1. Input material: PBMCs. CDR3 sequence reads: CASSPFPRDRELRRVKEEAFF. In DNA, the CDR3 is TGCGCCAGCAGCCCGTTCCCTCGGGACAGGGAGTTGCGAAGGGTGAAAGAAGAAGCTTTCTTT.